This T cell receptor beta chain was captured in a study of T cell responses to AZD1222 COVID-19 vaccine. Assay used: immunoSEQ multiplex PCR; TCRdb lists only in-frame clones, some missing. This table holds around 100,000 clones, roughly 84% found once. V was trimmed by 3 bases and J by 8 bases, leaving 10 bases between them. The germline V gene has CDR1 PRHDT and CDR2 FYEKMQ (reference sequence). This CDR3 is 13 amino acids long. The chain joins TRBV13 to TRBJ1-4; no firm D call. The sequence was obtained from an adult in good health. The source material was peripheral blood, sampled on day 0 of AZD1222 vaccination. This CDR3 reads CASSFYRGEKLFF. The CDR3 DNA follows: TGTGCCAGCAGCTTCTATCGCGGAGAAAAACTGTTTTTT.